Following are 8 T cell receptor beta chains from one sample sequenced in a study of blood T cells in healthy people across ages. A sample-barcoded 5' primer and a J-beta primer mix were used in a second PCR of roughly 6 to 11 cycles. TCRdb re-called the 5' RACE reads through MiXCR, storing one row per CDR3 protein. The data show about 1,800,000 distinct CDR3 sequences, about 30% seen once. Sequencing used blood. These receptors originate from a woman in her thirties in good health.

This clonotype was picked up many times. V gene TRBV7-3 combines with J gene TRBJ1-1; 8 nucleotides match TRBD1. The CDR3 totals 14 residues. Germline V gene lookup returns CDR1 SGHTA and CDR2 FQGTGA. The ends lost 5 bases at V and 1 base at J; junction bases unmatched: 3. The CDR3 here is CASSPDRANTEAFF. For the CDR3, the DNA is TGTGCCAGCAGCCCGGACAGGGCGAACACTGAAGCTTTCTTT.

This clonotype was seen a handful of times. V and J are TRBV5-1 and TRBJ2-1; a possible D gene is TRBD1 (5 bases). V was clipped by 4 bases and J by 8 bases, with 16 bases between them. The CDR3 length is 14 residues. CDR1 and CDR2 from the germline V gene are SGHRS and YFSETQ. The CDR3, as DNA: TGCGCCAGCAGCACAGGACCGACATACGATGAGCAGTTCTTC. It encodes CASSTGPTYDEQFF. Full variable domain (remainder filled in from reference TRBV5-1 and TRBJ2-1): KAGVTQTPRYLIKTRGQQVTLSCSPISGHRSVSWYQQTPGQGLQFLFEYFSETQRNKGNFPGRFSGRQFSNSRSEMNVSTLELGDSALYLCASSTGPTYDEQFFGPGTRLTVL.

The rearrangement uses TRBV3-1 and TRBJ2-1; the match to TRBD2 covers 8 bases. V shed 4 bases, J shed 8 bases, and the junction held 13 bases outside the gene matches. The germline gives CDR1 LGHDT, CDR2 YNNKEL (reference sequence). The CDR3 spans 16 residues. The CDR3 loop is CASSLHKVAGLDEQFF. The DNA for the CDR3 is TGTGCCAGCAGCCTCCACAAGGTAGCGGGATTGGATGAGCAGTTCTTC.

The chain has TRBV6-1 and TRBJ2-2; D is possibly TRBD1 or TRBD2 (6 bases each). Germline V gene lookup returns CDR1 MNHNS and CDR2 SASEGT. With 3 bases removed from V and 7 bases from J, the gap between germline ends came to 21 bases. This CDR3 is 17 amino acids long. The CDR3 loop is CASSEGTRGGIVGELFF. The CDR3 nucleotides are TGTGCCAGCAGTGAGGGTACCAGGGGCGGGATAGTCGGGGAGCTGTTTTTT.

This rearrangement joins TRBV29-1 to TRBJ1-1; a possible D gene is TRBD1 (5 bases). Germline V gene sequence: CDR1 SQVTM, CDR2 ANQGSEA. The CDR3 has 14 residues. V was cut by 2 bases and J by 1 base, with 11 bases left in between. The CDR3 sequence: CSVETRASNTEAFF. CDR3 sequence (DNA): TGCAGCGTTGAAACCAGGGCCTCGAACACTGAAGCTTTCTTT. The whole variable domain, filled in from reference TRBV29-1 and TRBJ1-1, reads SAVISQKPSRDICQRGTSLTIQCQVDSQVTMMFWYRQQPGQSLTLIATANQGSEATYESGFVIDKFPISRPNLTFSTLTVSNMSPEDSSIYLCSVETRASNTEAFFGQGTRLTVV.

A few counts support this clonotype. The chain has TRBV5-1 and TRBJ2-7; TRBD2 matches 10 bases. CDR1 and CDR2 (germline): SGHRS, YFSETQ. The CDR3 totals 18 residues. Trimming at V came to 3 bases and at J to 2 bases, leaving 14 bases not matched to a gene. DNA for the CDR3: TGCGCCAGCAGCTCCAGACAGGATACAGCGGGAGGGACCTACGAGCAGTACTTC. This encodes CASSSRQDTAGGTYEQYF.

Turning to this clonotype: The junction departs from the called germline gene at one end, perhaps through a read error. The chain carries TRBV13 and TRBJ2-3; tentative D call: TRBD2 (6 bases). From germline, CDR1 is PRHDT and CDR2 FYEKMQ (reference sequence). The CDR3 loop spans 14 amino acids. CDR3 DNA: TGTGCCAACAGCTTGCTGCGGGACACAGATACGCAGTATTTT. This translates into CANSLLRDTDTQYF.

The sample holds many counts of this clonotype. In DNA, the CDR3 is TGCAGTGCTGGCGGACCGGGACTAGCGGGAGGTCCCCGTGAGCAGTTCTTC. Translating it yields CSAGGPGLAGGPREQFF. The V gene is TRBV20-1, the J gene TRBJ2-1, with 15 bases lining up with TRBD2. CDR3 size: 17 residues. Trimming at V came to 5 bases and at J to 9 bases, leaving 14 bases not matched to a gene. Germline V gene lookup returns CDR1 DFQATT and CDR2 SNEGSKA (reference sequence).